The 18 T cell receptor beta chains below were found in one sample sequenced in a study of T cell repertoires in cytomegalovirus infection. TCRdb re-called the reads through MiXCR, storing one row per CDR3 protein. The sample contains around 280,000 distinct CDR3 sequences, about 8.8% of which appear only once. The sample consisted of PBMCs. The receptors shown here come from a human donor in good health (CMV status not recorded). Some clones in this sample may be carry-over from other donors' samples.

The chain is built from TRBV5-6 and TRBJ1-4, with 7 bases aligning to TRBD1. Germline assignment: CDR1 SGHDT and CDR2 YYEEEE. This CDR3 comprises 13 residues. V was clipped by 7 bases and J by 5 bases; unmatched bases: 5. The CDR3 loop is CASRRGENEKLFF. CDR3 coding DNA: TGTGCCAGCCGCAGGGGGGAAAATGAAAAACTGTTTTTT.

Only a few counts were recorded for this clonotype. V usage is TRBV19 and J usage is TRBJ1-3; D perhaps matches TRBD1 (5 bases). This CDR3 has 16 residues. The V and J ends lost 8 bases and 3 bases respectively, with 20 bases between them. Germline V gives CDR1 LNHDA, CDR2 SQIVND (reference sequence). The CDR3 loop reads CASHYRDGAFGNTIYF. In DNA form, the CDR3 reads TGTGCCAGTCATTACCGGGACGGAGCTTTTGGAAACACCATATATTTT.

This clonotype has ten or more counts. This chain uses TRBV5-4 with TRBJ2-5; the D is unclear. Germline CDR1 and CDR2: SGHNT and YYREEE (reference sequence). The CDR3 contains 14 residues. V was clipped by 0 bases and J by 2 bases, with 8 bases between them. CDR3 protein: CASSLAWVQETQYF. DNA for the CDR3: TGTGCCAGCAGCTTGGCCTGGGTTCAAGAGACCCAGTACTTC.

This clonotype was seen at least ten times. The chain has TRBV5-1 and TRBJ1-5; D is perhaps TRBD1 (6 bases). This CDR3 comprises 15 residues. Germline V gives CDR1 SGHRS, CDR2 YFSETQ. The germline V and J ends were trimmed by 0 bases and 3 bases, with 10 bases remaining between them. This CDR3 reads CASSLGPGVNQPQHF. The DNA for the CDR3 is TGCGCCAGCAGCTTGGGCCCAGGGGTCAATCAGCCCCAGCATTTT.

This clonotype has a count of ten or more. The chain couples TRBV7-6 to TRBJ2-2, with 13 nucleotides matching TRBD2. The germline CDR1 and CDR2 sequences are SGHVS and FNYEAQ. The trim removed 5 bases at V and 5 bases at J, leaving 5 bases unmatched. This CDR3 is built from 16 residues. CDR3 loop: CASSLRLAGGTGELFF. The CDR3 nucleotides are TGTGCCAGCAGCCTTCGACTAGCGGGGGGAACCGGGGAGCTGTTTTTT.

This clonotype has at least ten counts. The chain joins TRBV28 to TRBJ1-2, with a weak D call TRBD1 (5 bases). The length of the CDR3 is 12 residues. Germline assignment: CDR1 MDHEN and CDR2 SYDVKM. V lost 2 bases, J lost 8 bases, and 9 bases lay in between. In DNA form, the CDR3 reads TGTGCCAGCAGTTTAGCAGGGAGAGGCTACACCTTC. Its protein product is CASSLAGRGYTF.

This clonotype has at least ten counts. The rearrangement uses TRBV12-5 and TRBJ1-1, with D unclear. V lost 1 base and J 1 base, leaving 7 bases between the germline ends. CDR3 length: 14 amino acids. Germline values: CDR1 LGHNT, CDR2 FRNRAP. The CDR3 region is CASGLASGNTEAFF. The CDR3 DNA is TGTGCTAGTGGTTTGGCCTCCGGGAACACTGAAGCTTTCTTT.

This clonotype has a handful of counts. This sequence joins TRBV11-3 and TRBJ2-3; D tentatively reads TRBD1 or TRBD2 (5 bases each). V was pared by 0 bases and J by 10 bases, with 14 bases between. CDR1 and CDR2 from the germline V gene are SGHNT and YENEEA. This CDR3 comprises 14 residues. The CDR3 reads CASSLDSSGGSQYF. CDR3 coding DNA: TGTGCCAGCAGCTTAGATTCCTCTGGGGGTTCGCAGTATTTT.

This clonotype showed up many times. The J gene is TRBJ2-7, the V gene TRBV7-3, with 10 bases lining up with TRBD2. The V gene's germline CDR1 is SGHTA and CDR2 FQGTGA. After removal of 1 base from V and 6 bases from J, the junction contained 9 bases not matched to a gene. The CDR3 consists of 16 residues. The CDR3 DNA sequence: TGTGCCAGCAGCTTAAGGAGGGCTAGCGGGGGTGGCGAGCAGTACGTC. Translated, it gives CASSLRRASGGGEQYV.

The chain links TRBV5-1 to TRBJ2-2; 11 nucleotides line up with TRBD2. This CDR3 has 15 amino acids. J was trimmed by 4 bases and V by 5 bases; bases with no gene match: 4. The germline CDR1 and CDR2 sequences are SGHRS and YFSETQ. CDR3 nucleotide sequence: TGCGCCAGCAGACTAGCGGGGGCCCTCACCGGGGAGCTGTTTTTT. Residues: CASRLAGALTGELFF.

This clonotype appeared many times. The chain couples TRBV6-1 to TRBJ1-6; TRBD1 agrees at 8 bases. CDR3 size: 14 residues. The V gene's germline CDR1 is MNHNS and CDR2 SASEGT. J lost 7 bases, V lost 6 bases, and 5 bases had no gene match. The CDR3 sequence: CASRTTGVNSPLHF. The CDR3 bases are TGTGCCAGCAGAACGACAGGGGTGAATTCACCCCTCCACTTT.

The CDR3 region is CSTYSSGANVLTF. The CDR3 DNA reads TGCAGTACATACAGCTCTGGGGCCAACGTCCTGACTTTC. The chain links TRBV20-1 to TRBJ2-6; D not resolved. This CDR3 is built from 13 residues. The V end was cut by 8 bases, the J end by 0 bases, with 8 bases between. Germline V lookup: CDR1 DFQATT, CDR2 SNEGSKA (reference sequence).

The V call is TRBV6-5, the J call TRBJ1-5; D gene ambiguous. CDR3 size: 15 residues. Trimming pared 5 bases from V and 0 bases from J, leaving 11 bases between. The V gene's germline CDR1 is MNHEY and CDR2 SVGAGI. CDR3 sequence (DNA): TGTGCCAGCAGTCAAAACATCAATAGCAATCAGCCCCAGCATTTT. Translation: CASSQNINSNQPQHF.

This clonotype was observed at least ten times. This chain connects TRBV4-1 to TRBJ2-1; D is possibly TRBD1 (5 bases). Per the germline V gene, CDR1 is MGHRA and CDR2 is YSYEKL. V was clipped by 4 bases and J by 0 bases, with 10 bases between them. The CDR3 runs to 15 residues. In DNA form, the CDR3 reads TGCGCCAGCAGCCCCCCAGGGATCTCCTACAATGAGCAGTTCTTC. Its protein product is CASSPPGISYNEQFF.

The chain couples TRBV9 to TRBJ1-1; perhaps TRBD1 as D (5 bases). The CDR3 extends over 13 amino acids. CDR1 is SGDLS and CDR2 is YYNGEE in the germline V gene. V was pared by 3 bases and J by 8 bases, with 14 bases between. Here the CDR3 DNA reads TGTGCCAGCAGCGCCATGGGGGGAGAGGAAGCTTTCTTT. This encodes CASSAMGGEEAFF.

Ten or more counts support this clonotype. This sequence joins TRBV7-8 and TRBJ1-1; TRBD1 matches at 10 bases. The CDR3 sequence is 15 residues long. V dropped 3 bases and J dropped 5; count of bases not matched to a gene: 6. Germline lookup yields CDR1 SGHVS and CDR2 FQNEAQ. This chain's CDR3 is CASSFGQGVGTEAFF. CDR3 nucleotide sequence: TGTGCCAGCAGCTTCGGACAGGGGGTAGGGACTGAAGCTTTCTTT.

This clonotype has ten or more counts. The genes are TRBV14 and TRBJ2-5, with 9 nucleotides matching TRBD1. V gave up 5 bases and J gave up 2 bases; unmatched junction bases: 6. In germline, CDR1 is SGHDN, CDR2 FVKESK. The CDR3 has 15 amino acids. Here the CDR3 DNA reads TGTGCCAGCAGCTCCTGGACAGGGGATCAAGAGACCCAGTACTTC. This sequence encodes CASSSWTGDQETQYF.

V gene TRBV6-5 combines with J gene TRBJ1-5; D not resolved. V lost 0 bases and J 0 bases, leaving 9 bases between the germline ends. Germline V CDR1 and CDR2: MNHEY, SVGAGI. The CDR3 is made up of 16 amino acids. CDR3 nucleotides: TGTGCCAGCAGTTACTCGGCCGGAGCTAGCAATCAGCCCCAGCATTTT. Protein: CASSYSAGASNQPQHF.